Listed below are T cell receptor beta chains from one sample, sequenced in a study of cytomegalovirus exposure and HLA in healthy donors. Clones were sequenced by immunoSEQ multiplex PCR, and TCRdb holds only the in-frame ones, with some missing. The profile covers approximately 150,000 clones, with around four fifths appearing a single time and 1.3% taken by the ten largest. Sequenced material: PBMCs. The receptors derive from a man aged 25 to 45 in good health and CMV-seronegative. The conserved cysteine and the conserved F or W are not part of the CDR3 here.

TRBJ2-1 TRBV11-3 ASSLASPYNEQF
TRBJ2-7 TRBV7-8 ASSLGVDRGYEQY
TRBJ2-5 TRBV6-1 ASSEGIGVETQY
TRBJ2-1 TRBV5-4 ASSLEGALANEQF
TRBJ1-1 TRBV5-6 ASSLYGTNTKNTEAF
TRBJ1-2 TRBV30 AWNRLLSGGNYGYT
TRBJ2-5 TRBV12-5 ASASTGGPQETQY
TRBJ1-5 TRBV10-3 AISAGGLQPQH
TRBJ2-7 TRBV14 ASSKLATSGSYNHEQY
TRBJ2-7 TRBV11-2 ASRVSGGTSYEQY
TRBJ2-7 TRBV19 ASSTRDFYEQY
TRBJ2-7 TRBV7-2 ASSPGQDRGEQY
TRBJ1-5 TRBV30 AWSGQPLSNQPQH
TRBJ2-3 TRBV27 ASRILAGGADTQY
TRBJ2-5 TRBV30 AWSVGRLAGDTQY
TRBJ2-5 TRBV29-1 SADRGGETQY
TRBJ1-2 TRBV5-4 ASSWGQGGYGYT
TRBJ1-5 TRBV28 ASSPWGDSNQPQH
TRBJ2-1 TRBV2 ASSQSFLRDRGRVQF
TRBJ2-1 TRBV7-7 ASSLELAGYNEQF
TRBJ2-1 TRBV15 ATSKGTASYNEQF
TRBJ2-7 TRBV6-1 ASSERVRATYEQY
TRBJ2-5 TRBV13 ASRASGTRQETQY
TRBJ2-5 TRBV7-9 ASSRLGAGAQETQY
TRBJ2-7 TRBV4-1 ASSQIPGQGSYEQY
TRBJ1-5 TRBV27 ASSLSGASNQPQH
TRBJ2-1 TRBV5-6 ASTVAGITYNEQF
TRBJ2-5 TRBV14 ASSRTGEGETQY
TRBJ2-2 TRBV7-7 ASSSTYSSGDNTGELF
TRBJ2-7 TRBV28 ASSTPGRRGSAYEQY
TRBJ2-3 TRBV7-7 ASSPTGLAGTDTQY
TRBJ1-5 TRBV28 ASSLRTGGNQPQH
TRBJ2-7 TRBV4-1 ASSQSGQGAGSEQY
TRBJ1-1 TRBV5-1 ASSLLPGMNTEAF
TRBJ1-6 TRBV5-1 ASSLGWVTGSNSPLH
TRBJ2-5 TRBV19 ASSIVGPTRETQY
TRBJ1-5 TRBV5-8 ASSLVYAGNQPQH
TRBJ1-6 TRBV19 ASSTLRGVNSPLH
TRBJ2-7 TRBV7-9 ASSSTGHITYEQY
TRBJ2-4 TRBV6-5 ASSTGQVNIQY
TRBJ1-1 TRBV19 ASSRVLNTEAF